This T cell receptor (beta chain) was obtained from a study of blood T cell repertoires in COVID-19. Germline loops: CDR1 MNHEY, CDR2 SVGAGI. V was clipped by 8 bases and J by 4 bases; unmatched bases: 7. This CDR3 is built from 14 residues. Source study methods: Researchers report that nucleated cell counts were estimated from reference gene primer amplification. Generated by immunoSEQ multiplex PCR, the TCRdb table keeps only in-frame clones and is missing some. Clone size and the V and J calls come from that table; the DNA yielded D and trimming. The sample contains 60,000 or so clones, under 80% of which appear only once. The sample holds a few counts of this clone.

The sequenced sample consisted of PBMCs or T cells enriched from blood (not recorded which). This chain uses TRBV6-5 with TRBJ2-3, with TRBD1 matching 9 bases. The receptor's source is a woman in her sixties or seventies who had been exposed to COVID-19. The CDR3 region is CASEYRGQSDTQYF. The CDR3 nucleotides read TGTGCCAGCGAATACAGGGGGCAGTCAGATACGCAGTATTTT.